One and the same sample provided the 3 T cell receptor beta chains below, sequenced in a study of blood T cell repertoires in COVID-19. Here immunoSEQ multiplex PCR was the method, and the copy in TCRdb shows in-frame clones only, minus some. The top ten clones hold approximately 1.5% of a sample with approximately 250,000 clones, roughly 84% of them seen once. Sequencing used peripheral blood. The receptors derive from a woman aged 40 to 50 who had recovered from COVID-19.

In this sample, this clone turned up once. The rearrangement links TRBV18 to TRBJ1-1, with D perhaps TRBD1 (6 bases). Trimming stripped 2 bases from V and 0 bases from J, with 16 bases between. Germline V gene lookup returns CDR1 KGHSH and CDR2 LQKENI. The CDR3 covers 17 residues. The CDR3 region is CASSPFRDIYMNTEAFF. CDR3 in DNA: TGTGCCAGCTCACCATTCCGGGACATATACATGAACACTGAAGCTTTCTTT.

The chain carries TRBV6-5 and TRBJ2-1, with 9 bases lining up with TRBD1. The V gene's germline CDR1 is MNHEY and CDR2 SVGAGI. CDR3 length: 15 residues. Trimming at V came to 5 bases and at J to 7 bases, leaving 9 bases not matched to a gene. CDR3 sequence (DNA): TGTGCCAGCAGTCCTGCGTTGGACAGGGGTAATGAGCAGTTCTTC. This codes for CASSPALDRGNEQFF.

The gene calls are TRBV5-5 and TRBJ2-2; D might be TRBD1 (6 bases). The CDR3 contains 16 residues. Germline loops: CDR1 SGHKS, CDR2 YYEKEE (reference sequence). V lost 4 bases to trimming and J lost 1 base, with 14 bases between them. As DNA, the CDR3 is TGTGCCAGCAGCGGTACAGGGATAGGGAACACCGGGGAGCTGTTTTTT. This translates into CASSGTGIGNTGELFF.